Detailed here is one TCR beta chain. Trimming took 4 bases from V and 6 from J; bases not matched to a gene: 5. Germline CDR1 reads MDHEN; CDR2 reads SYDVKM. There are 13 residues in the CDR3. MiXCR was run by TCRdb on the RT-PCR reads, yielding one entry per CDR3 protein. The sample carries hundreds of thousands of distinct CDR3 sequences, 11% to 15% recorded once. The receptor was derived from a female donor in good health, serving as a healthy control. Material: memory CD4+ T cells from blood. This sequence joins TRBV28 and TRBJ2-5; 7 bases line up with TRBD1. The CDR3 region is CASSSGQVKTQYF. Written as DNA, the CDR3 is TGTGCCAGCAGTTCCGGACAGGTTAAGACCCAGTACTTC.